This passage covers 29 T cell receptor beta chains from one sample sequenced in a study of cytomegalovirus exposure and HLA in healthy donors. Use of 60 Vbeta and 13 Jbeta primers characterized the PCR. The assay was immunoSEQ multiplex PCR, and TCRdb's table has in-frame clones only and misses some. The data contain 160,000 or so clones, around three quarters of them singletons. The sample comprised PBMCs. The receptors were sampled from a man aged 40-49 years in good health and CMV-seronegative.

The chain recombines TRBV11-2 with TRBJ1-3, with no clear D. Germline CDR1 reads SGHAT; CDR2 reads FQNNGV. This CDR3 comprises 16 residues. V was cut by 2 bases and J by 0 bases, with 11 bases left in between. Written as DNA, the CDR3 is TGTGCCAGCAGCTTAATCCGCGGTAACTCTGGAAACACCATATATTTT. Translating it yields CASSLIRGNSGNTIYF.

V usage is TRBV9 and J usage is TRBJ1-3; D is undetermined. Germline V gives CDR1 SGDLS, CDR2 YYNGEE. Trimming stripped 4 bases from V and 0 bases from J, with 14 bases between. The CDR3 is 16 amino acids. The CDR3 DNA is TGTGCCAGCAGCTCATGGAGTAGCCTCTCTGGAAACACCATATATTTT. This encodes CASSSWSSLSGNTIYF. Complete variable domain (other parts from reference TRBV9 and TRBJ1-3): DSGVTQTPKHLITATGQRVTLRCSPRSGDLSVYWYQQSLDQGLQFLIQYYNGEERAKGNILERFSAQQFPDLHSELNLSSLELGDSALYFCASSSWSSLSGNTIYFGEGSWLTVV.

V gene TRBV15 combines with J gene TRBJ1-5, with D possibly matching TRBD1 (6 bases). The CDR3 contains 16 residues. Germline V gene sequence: CDR1 LNHNV, CDR2 YYDKDF (reference sequence). Trimming removed 2 bases from V and 6 bases from J, with 17 bases in between. CDR3 DNA sequence: TGTGCCACCAGCAGAAGGACAGCCCCGGCAGCTCAGCCCCAGCATTTT. As protein: CATSRRTAPAAQPQHF.

CDR3 sequence reads: CACPPGAVRGQYF. The CDR3 DNA sequence: TGTGCCTGCCCCCCCGGAGCCGTCCGGGGGCAGTACTTC. The chain links TRBV30 to TRBJ2-7, with D maybe TRBD2 (5 bases). Between the trimmed V and J ends, which lost 6 bases and 9 bases, there was a span of 21 bases. This CDR3 has 13 residues. Germline V gives CDR1 GTSNPN, CDR2 SVGIG (reference sequence).

The CDR3 DNA sequence: TGTGCCAGCAAGATAGCAACTACGAACACTGAAGCTTTCTTT. It yields the protein CASKIATTNTEAFF. The chain employs TRBV6-5 and TRBJ1-1; D is undetermined. V was clipped by 7 bases and J by 1 base, with 13 bases between them. The CDR3 consists of 14 residues. Germline V gene data show CDR1 as MNHEY and CDR2 as SVGAGI.

This clone was picked up a small number of times. The chain is built from TRBV27 and TRBJ2-2, with unresolved D. V was clipped by 3 bases and J by 4 bases, with 6 bases between them. Looked up from germline, CDR1 is MNHEY and CDR2 is SMNVEV (reference sequence). This CDR3 has 13 residues. CDR3 protein: CASSFYGTGELFF. In nucleotides, the CDR3 is TGTGCCAGCAGTTTCTATGGCACCGGGGAGCTGTTTTTT.

The table lists this clone with a count of one. This chain joins TRBV28 and TRBJ2-7, with D possibly TRBD2 on 6 matching bases. This CDR3 region has 15 residues. Trimming took 6 bases from V and 5 from J, leaving 20 bases between them. Germline V gene lookup returns CDR1 MDHEN and CDR2 SYDVKM. Here the CDR3 DNA reads TGTGCCAGCAGCCCCCCGTGGGGGGAGGTCCACGAGCAGTACTTC. This codes for CASSPPWGEVHEQYF. The entire variable domain, with the rest obtained from reference TRBV28 and TRBJ2-7, is as follows: DVKVTQSSRYLVKRTGEKVFLECVQDMDHENMFWYRQDPGLGLRLIYFSYDVKMKEKGDIPEGYSVSREKKERFSLILESASTNQTSMYLCASSPPWGEVHEQYFGPGTRLTVT.

The rearrangement joins TRBV5-6 to TRBJ2-3; tentative D call: TRBD2 (6 bases). The CDR3 has 14 residues. The V end was cut by 2 bases, the J end by 2 bases, with 9 bases between. Germline V lookup: CDR1 SGHDT, CDR2 YYEEEE. CDR3 coding DNA: TGTGCCAGCAGCTTCCGGGGGACCACAGATACGCAGTATTTT. Protein: CASSFRGTTDTQYF.

The rearrangement links TRBV4-3 to TRBJ1-6; perhaps TRBD1 as D (5 bases). Per the germline V gene, CDR1 is LGHNA and CDR2 is YSLEER. This CDR3 is built from 15 residues. V was pared by 1 base and J by 7 bases, with 11 bases between. CDR3 residues: CASSQAGGKNSPLHF. The CDR3 DNA follows: TGCGCCAGCAGCCAAGCCGGGGGGAAAAATTCACCCCTCCACTTT.

This clone was seen a handful of times. The genes are TRBV5-4 and TRBJ1-2, with 7 positions matching TRBD1. The V segment lost 2 bases and the J segment 8 bases; nucleotides outside the gene matches: 3. The length of the CDR3 is 12 residues. Germline CDR1 SGHNT, CDR2 YYREEE (reference sequence). The CDR3 nucleotides read TGTGCCAGCAGCTTAGACAGGGACGGCTACACCTTC. It specifies CASSLDRDGYTF.

This chain uses TRBV7-8 with TRBJ2-3; no firm D call. The CDR3 spans 11 residues. In germline, CDR1 is SGHVS, CDR2 FQNEAQ. V was pared by 5 bases and J by 6 bases, with 6 bases between. CDR3 in amino acids: CASSAQDTQYF. In DNA, the CDR3 is TGTGCCAGCAGCGCACAGGATACGCAGTATTTT.

The rearrangement uses TRBV27 and TRBJ1-2; TRBD1 aligns across 7 bases. J gave up 8 bases and V 5 bases, and 11 bases lay outside the gene matches. There are 14 residues in the CDR3. Germline V gives CDR1 MNHEY, CDR2 SMNVEV (reference sequence). CDR3 protein: CASSDAPTGIGYTF. CDR3 nucleotides: TGTGCCAGCAGTGACGCCCCGACAGGGATCGGCTACACCTTC.

V is TRBV2 and J is TRBJ1-2; TRBD1 matches 12 bases. There are 13 residues in the CDR3. Germline V CDR1 and CDR2: SNHLY, FYNNEI. Germline trimming cut 6 bases from V and 6 bases from J; bases unmatched to any gene: 2. CDR3 nucleotide sequence: TGTGCCAGCAGCGGGACAGGGGGCGATGGCTACACCTTC. Translated, it gives CASSGTGGDGYTF. Combining the CDR3 with reference TRBV2 and TRBJ1-2 gives the whole variable domain EPEVTQTPSHQVTQMGQEVILRCVPISNHLYFYWYRQILGQKVEFLVSFYNNEISEKSEIFDDQFSVERPDGSNFTLKIRSTKLEDSAMYFCASSGTGGDGYTFGSGTRLTVV.

J is TRBJ1-4 and V is TRBV6-6; TRBD1 matches at 7 bases. The germline V gene has CDR1 MNHNY and CDR2 SVGAGI (reference sequence). V dropped 8 bases and J dropped 5; count of bases not matched to a gene: 11. This CDR3 spans 15 amino acids. This chain's CDR3 is CASETGQTGNEKLFF. The CDR3 nucleotides read TGTGCCAGCGAGACAGGGCAGACAGGAAATGAAAAACTGTTTTTT.

The chain combines TRBV4-1 with TRBJ2-1, with 7 bases aligning to TRBD2. Germline CDR1 MGHRA, CDR2 YSYEKL. The trim removed 0 bases at V and 0 bases at J, leaving 8 bases unmatched. This CDR3 is built from 18 residues. CDR3 amino acids: CASSQDPGGSNSYNEQFF. CDR3 bases: TGCGCCAGCAGCCAAGATCCGGGAGGCTCGAACTCCTACAATGAGCAGTTCTTC.

CDR3 DNA sequence: TGTGCCAGCTCTACAGGCGCAGATACGCAGTATTTT. Residues: CASSTGADTQYF. The chain uses TRBV18 and TRBJ2-3; maybe TRBD1 (5 bases). This CDR3 is built from 12 residues. Per the germline V gene, CDR1 is KGHSH and CDR2 is LQKENI. Trimming shortened V by 6 bases and J by 4 bases, and 8 bases separated the two germline ends.

This clone was counted only a few times. The CDR3 spells CASSQDRGRTEAFF. DNA of the CDR3: TGCGCCAGCAGCCAAGATCGAGGGAGGACTGAAGCTTTCTTT. The genes are TRBV4-3 and TRBJ1-1; no clear D. V shed 0 bases and J shed 5 bases, with 10 bases lying between them. The germline V gene has CDR1 LGHNA and CDR2 YSLEER. The length of the CDR3 is 14 residues.

The rearrangement links TRBV5-1 to TRBJ1-4; possibly TRBD1 for D (5 bases). The CDR3 extends over 15 amino acids. V lost 3 bases to trimming and J lost 4 bases, with 13 bases between them. Germline lookup yields CDR1 SGHRS and CDR2 YFSETQ. The CDR3 here is CASSSLRGLNEKLFF. The CDR3 nucleotides are TGCGCCAGCAGCTCCCTGCGGGGCCTTAATGAAAAACTGTTTTTT.

This clone has a single count. The rearrangement joins TRBV6-5 to TRBJ1-2, with 7 positions matching TRBD1. This CDR3 spans 16 amino acids. V dropped 2 bases and J dropped 3; count of bases not matched to a gene: 9. Germline V gene data show CDR1 as MNHEY and CDR2 as SVGAGI. The CDR3 is CASSYLLTGTDYGYTF. In nucleotides, the CDR3 is TGTGCCAGCAGTTACCTCTTAACCGGGACAGACTATGGCTACACCTTC.

This chain uses TRBV19 with TRBJ1-5, with D perhaps matching TRBD1 (5 bases). Trimming removed 9 bases at V and 4 bases at J, with 16 bases between. This CDR3 is built from 14 residues. Germline-derived CDR1 and CDR2 are LNHDA and SQIVND (reference sequence). The CDR3 loop reads CASSLARGNQPQHF. DNA for the CDR3: TGTGCCAGCAGTCTCGCCCGGGGGAATCAGCCCCAGCATTTT.

The chain carries TRBV5-1 and TRBJ2-7, with D perhaps TRBD1 (5 bases). Germline V CDR1 and CDR2: SGHRS, YFSETQ. The CDR3 totals 14 residues. The V gene lost 6 bases and the J gene lost 3 bases, with 16 bases spanning the gap. The chain's CDR3 is CASTEGAVGYEQYF. The CDR3 DNA follows: TGCGCCAGCACGGAAGGGGCGGTAGGCTACGAGCAGTACTTC.

A few counts support this clone. J is TRBJ1-2 and V is TRBV19; TRBD1 matches 11 bases. This CDR3 spans 15 amino acids. Germline lookup yields CDR1 LNHDA and CDR2 SQIVND (reference sequence). V lost 6 bases and J lost 4; bases outside the gene matches: 7. CDR3 DNA: TGTGCCAGTAGAGCCGGGACAGGGGGGAGCTATGGCTACACCTTC. Translation gives CASRAGTGGSYGYTF. Full variable domain (outside the CDR3, taken from reference TRBV19 and TRBJ1-2): DGGITQSPKYLFRKEGQNVTLSCEQNLNHDAMYWYRQDPGQGLRLIYYSQIVNDFQKGDIAEGYSVSREKKESFPLTVTSAQKNPTAFYLCASRAGTGGSYGYTFGSGTRLTVV.

The rearrangement uses TRBV6-5 and TRBJ2-7; 7 bases agree with TRBD1. The V gene's germline CDR1 is MNHEY and CDR2 SVGAGI. The junction had 4 bases not matched to a gene; V was cut back by 0 bases and J by 2 bases. CDR3 length equals 15 residues. In DNA, the CDR3 is TGTGCCAGCAGTTACTCGAACAGGGGAGCCTACGAGCAGTACTTC. This translates into CASSYSNRGAYEQYF.

The V call is TRBV4-1, the J call TRBJ1-1, with D perhaps matching TRBD1 (6 bases). Germline values: CDR1 MGHRA, CDR2 YSYEKL. The CDR3 is made up of 16 amino acids. V gave up 1 base and J gave up 2 bases, with 14 bases separating them. The CDR3 region is CASSQVTGLLNTEAFF. The CDR3 region has the DNA TGCGCCAGCAGCCAAGTAACAGGGTTATTAAACACTGAAGCTTTCTTT.

The chain employs TRBV4-3 and TRBJ2-3; maybe TRBD1 (5 bases). The CDR3 totals 13 residues. Germline V gene sequence: CDR1 LGHNA, CDR2 YSLEER. Deletions cut 0 bases from V and 9 bases from J, with 10 bases between. The CDR3 sequence: CASSQDQGVTQYF. The CDR3 DNA sequence: TGCGCCAGCAGCCAAGATCAAGGGGTAACGCAGTATTTT.

V usage is TRBV7-2 and J usage is TRBJ2-3; 8 positions agree with TRBD1. The germline gives CDR1 SGHTA, CDR2 FQGNSA. After removal of 3 bases from V and 6 bases from J, the junction contained 5 bases not matched to a gene. This CDR3 contains 14 residues. The DNA of the CDR3 is TGTGCCAGCAGCTTCAGGGGGCGGCTGGATACGCAGTATTTT. Its protein is CASSFRGRLDTQYF.

This clone was seen only a few times. The chain carries TRBV5-4 and TRBJ2-3, with D possibly being TRBD1 (6 bases). Germline values: CDR1 SGHNT, CDR2 YYREEE (reference sequence). The CDR3 is 16 residues long. The V gene lost 6 bases and the J gene lost 0 bases, with 17 bases spanning the gap. CDR3 sequence reads: CASTPRGGESTDTQYF. For the CDR3, the DNA is TGTGCCAGCACCCCGCGAGGGGGAGAAAGCACAGATACGCAGTATTTT.

The chain recombines TRBV7-2 with TRBJ2-5, with 7 bases that match TRBD2. The V gene end was trimmed by 4 bases and the J gene end by 5 bases; junction bases not matched to a gene: 10. Germline CDR1 and CDR2: SGHTA and FQGNSA. The CDR3 runs to 15 residues. The CDR3 is CASSWNSGTKETQYF. Written as DNA, the CDR3 is TGTGCCAGCAGCTGGAACTCCGGGACTAAGGAGACCCAGTACTTC.

V and J are TRBV6-5 and TRBJ2-7; 9 bases match TRBD1. V shed 4 bases, J shed 9 bases, and the junction held 13 bases outside the gene matches. The CDR3 is 15 amino acids. Germline lookup yields CDR1 MNHEY and CDR2 SVGAGI. CDR3 sequence: CASSSPGQGDAGQYF. The CDR3 nucleotides are TGTGCCAGCAGTTCCCCGGGACAGGGTGACGCGGGGCAGTACTTC.